This TCR beta chain was sequenced in a study of cytotoxic CD8 clonotypes in ibrutinib-treated CLL. Study overall: Response samples were drawn at a median of roughly 13 months of treatment, range 6 to 36. General study results and limits: The study found baseline clonality above age-matched healthy donors, tracking circulating CD8+ T-cell counts. Treatment saw public clonotypes, which were uncommon, either contract or stay stable.

Generated by immunoSEQ multiplex PCR, the TCRdb table keeps only in-frame clones and is missing some. The sample records under 300,000 clones, approximately 76% being singletons. This CDR3 has 13 amino acids. Trimming pared 0 bases from V and 5 bases from J, leaving 8 bases between. The germline V gene has CDR1 SGHRS and CDR2 YFSETQ. With respect to this clone: Its antigen is not identified. Distinct nucleotide sequences in the sample also encode this CDR3.

The chain has TRBV5-1 and TRBJ2-5; D possibly corresponds to TRBD1 (6 bases). Sample: PBMCs, taken at disease progression, from a patient treated with ibrutinib. The sequence came from a human donor with chronic lymphocytic leukemia. The CDR3 here is CASSLGGRETQYF. The DNA of the CDR3 is TGCGCCAGCAGCTTGGGGGGGCGTGAGACCCAGTACTTC. Full variable domain (missing parts from reference TRBV5-1 and TRBJ2-5): KAGVTQTPRYLIKTRGQQVTLSCSPISGHRSVSWYQQTPGQGLQFLFEYFSETQRNKGNFPGRFSGRQFSNSRSEMNVSTLELGDSALYLCASSLGGRETQYFGPGTRLLVL.